Listed below are T cell receptor beta chains from one sample, sequenced in a study of T-cell reconstitution after alpha-beta-depleted transplantation in children. TCRdb reprocessed the PCR reads with MiXCR, giving one entry per CDR3 protein. This table has 700,000 to 950,000 distinct CDR3 sequences, roughly 16% appearing once. The specimen comprised PBMCs, mostly from graft donor cells, sampled 360 days after TCRalphabeta/CD19-depleted stem cell transplant. These receptors came from a male patient aged 5 to 17 who had a stem cell transplant for acute lymphoblastic leukemia, so the T cells may come from the graft donor. Each CDR3 is given with its conserved first and last residue. D genes are given only for firm matches. Only some rows state a clone size, as once, few, many or a class for expanded clones.

few	TRBD2	TRBJ2-1	TRBV7-8	TGTGCCAGCAGCCTACCTCCCCGGGGGGTCCCCTACAATGAGCAGTTCTTC	CASSLPPRGVPYNEQFF
once	TRBD1	TRBJ2-7	TRBV5-1	TGCGCCAGCAAACGGGACAGCTACGAGCAGTACTTC	CASKRDSYEQYF
few	-	TRBJ2-5	TRBV20-1	TGCAGTGCTAGCCCACGCTGGGAGACCCAGTACTTC	CSASPRWETQYF
-	TRBD2	TRBJ2-4	TRBV9	TGTGCCAGCAGCGTAGAACTAGCGGGAGCCAAAAACATTCAGTACTTC	CASSVELAGAKNIQYF
-	TRBD1	TRBJ2-2	TRBV9	TGTGCCAGCAGCCCCGACAGGGGGCGCTACACCGGGGAGCTGTTTTTT	CASSPDRGRYTGELFF
-	-	TRBJ1-1	TRBV7-9	TGTGCCAGCAGGTCCACGCAGGGAGCCAAAACTGAAGCTTTCTTT	CASRSTQGAKTEAFF
-	-	TRBJ1-3	TRBV5-5	TGTGCCAGCAGTGACTTCCTGATCTCTGGAAACACCATATATTTT	CASSDFLISGNTIYF
-	TRBD1	TRBJ1-1	TRBV7-6	TGTGCCAGCAGCTTAGGGGGGGGACAGCGTGAAGCTTTCTTT	CASSLGGGQREAFF
many	-	TRBJ2-7	TRBV5-6	TGTGCCAGCAGCATATTCAACAGGGCTGGGGGCGTCTACGAGCAGTACTTC	CASSIFNRAGGVYEQYF
few	-	TRBJ2-7	TRBV5-1	TGCGCCAGCGCCTGGTTTGGAAGCTACGAGCAGTACTTC	CASAWFGSYEQYF
few	TRBD2	TRBJ2-1	TRBV18	TGTGCCAGTCTAGCGCTAGCGGGAGCCCATGAGCAGTTCTTC	CASLALAGAHEQFF
-	-	TRBJ2-1	TRBV10-2	TGCGCCAGCAGTACGAGACTAGAGTATATGGTGCAGTTCTTC	CASSTRLEYMVQFF
few	-	TRBJ2-7	TRBV3-1	TGTGCCAGCAGCCCCCCGGGGGTCTTCTCCTACGAGCAGTACTTC	CASSPPGVFSYEQYF
-	TRBD2	TRBJ2-7	TRBV5-6	TGTGCCAGCAGCTTTATGAGCGGGACCTCCTACGAGCAGTACTTC	CASSFMSGTSYEQYF
few	-	TRBJ2-1	TRBV7-9	TGTGCCAGCAGCTTCGACCCGCGCAATGAGCAGTTCTTC	CASSFDPRNEQFF
-	-	TRBJ1-3	TRBV7-3	TGTGCCAGCAGCTTAGGACCCTGGGGCCCTATGAACACCATATATTTT	CASSLGPWGPMNTIYF
many	TRBD2	TRBJ2-1	TRBV7-9	TGTGCCAGCAGCCCCGGGCTAGCGGGAGGTCGCTACAATGAGCAGTTCTTC	CASSPGLAGGRYNEQFF
-	-	TRBJ2-7	TRBV6-2/TRBV6-3	TGTGCCAGCAGTTACTCGAGGTGGGGAACCTACGAGCAGTACTTC	CASSYSRWGTYEQYF
few	-	TRBJ2-3	TRBV5-1	TGCGCCAGCAGCTTTAACCCAGCGTCAGATACGCAGTATTTT	CASSFNPASDTQYF
-	-	TRBJ2-6	TRBV12-5	TGTGCTAGTGGTTCTGGACAGCCTGGGGCCAACGTCCTGACTTTC	CASGSGQPGANVLTF
-	-	TRBJ2-7	TRBV29-1	TGCAGCGCCGGTTACCCTGTCGGAGACGAGCAGTACTTC	CSAGYPVGDEQYF
few	TRBD2	TRBJ2-1	TRBV18	TGTGCCAGCTCACCAGAGACTAGCGGGAAGCAGTTCTTC	CASSPETSGKQFF
few	-	TRBJ2-2	TRBV10-1	TGCGCCAGCAGTGAACCGGGAGTGGCCGGGGAGCTGTTTTTT	CASSEPGVAGELFF
-	TRBD1	TRBJ1-5	TRBV7-9	TGTGCCAGCAGCTTAGGCACAGGGGATCAGCCCCAGCATTTT	CASSLGTGDQPQHF
-	TRBD1	TRBJ1-1	TRBV18	TGTGCCAGCTCAAGAATTTCGGGACAGGGAATGAGAACTGAAGCTTTCTTT	CASSRISGQGMRTEAFF
few	TRBD2	TRBJ2-3	TRBV12-3/TRBV12-4	TGTGCCAGCAGTTTTACTAGCGGTAAAACAGATACGCAGTATTTT	CASSFTSGKTDTQYF
-	-	TRBJ1-5	TRBV20-1	TGCAGTGCCCCGTTCGGCCAGGGCAGTCAGCCCCAGCATTTT	CSAPFGQGSQPQHF
few	TRBD2	TRBJ2-3	TRBV15	TGTGCCACCAGCAGTCTAGCGGGAGGGGGGGAGGCAGATACGCAGTATTTT	CATSSLAGGGEADTQYF
-	TRBD1	TRBJ1-5	TRBV7-3	TGTGCCAGCAGCTTATGGTTGGCAGGGGGCCCCAATCAGCCCCAGCATTTT	CASSLWLAGGPNQPQHF
few	TRBD1	TRBJ1-1	TRBV5-1	TGCGCCAGCAGCTTAGTGGGGACAGGGAGGACTGAAGCTTTCTTT	CASSLVGTGRTEAFF
few	TRBD1	TRBJ2-4	TRBV7-9	TGTGCCAGCAGCTTAGTACAGGGGATAGCCAAAAACATTCAGTACTTC	CASSLVQGIAKNIQYF
many	TRBD1	TRBJ2-1	TRBV9	TGTGCCAGCAGCGTAGTAGGACAGGGTAACAATGAGCAGTTCTTC	CASSVVGQGNNEQFF
few	TRBD2	TRBJ2-7	TRBV29-1	TGCAGCGTTGAAGGGCCTCCGGGAGGCCCCATATGTTTCTCCTACGAGCAGTACTTC	CSVEGPPGGPICFSYEQYF
-	-	TRBJ2-7	TRBV19	TGTGCCAGTAGGGGCGTCCTCACCGAGCAGTACTTC	CASRGVLTEQYF
few	-	TRBJ1-5	TRBV20-1	TGCAGTGCTAGAGATTGGGGGGGCAGGGCGAGTAGCAATCAGCCCCAGCATTTT	CSARDWGGRASSNQPQHF
-	TRBD1	TRBJ2-4	TRBV25-1	TGTGCCAGCAGTGAACCGGGACAGGGTTCCAAAAACATTCAGTACTTC	CASSEPGQGSKNIQYF
-	-	TRBJ2-7	TRBV7-3	TGTGCCAGCAGCGAGACTAGGGACTCTGTGGACTACGAGCAGTACTTC	CASSETRDSVDYEQYF
-	-	TRBJ1-2	TRBV27	TGTGCCAGCAGTTTCGGGAAACAACTTTATGGCTACACCTTC	CASSFGKQLYGYTF
many	-	TRBJ2-2	TRBV7-8	TGTGCCAGCAGCCTACAGGGACTGAACACCGGGGAGCTGTTTTTT	CASSLQGLNTGELFF
few	TRBD2	TRBJ2-1	TRBV12-3/TRBV12-4	TGTGCCAGCAGCCGGGACACCGAACAGACTAGCGGGAATTACAATGAGCAGTTCTTC	CASSRDTEQTSGNYNEQFF
-	-	TRBJ2-1	TRBV2	TGTGCCAGCAGTGTACGCGGGCGGTCAAGCTCCTACAATGAGCAGTTCTTC	CASSVRGRSSSYNEQFF
-	TRBD2	TRBJ2-7	TRBV10-3	TGTGCCATCAGTGAGTCGGCCCGGGGGGGGTACTCCTACGAGCAGTACTTC	CAISESARGGYSYEQYF
-	TRBD2	TRBJ2-7	TRBV5-1	TGCGCCAGCAGCTCTACTAGCGCAACCTACGAGCAGTACTTC	CASSSTSATYEQYF
few	-	TRBJ2-6	TRBV29-1	TGCAGCGTTGAAGATTGGAGGAGGGCCGGGGCCAACGTCCTGACTTTC	CSVEDWRRAGANVLTF
many	-	TRBJ2-2	TRBV6-5	TGTGCCAGCAGTTACGCGAACACCGGGGAGCTGTTTTTT	CASSYANTGELFF
-	TRBD2	TRBJ2-7	TRBV7-6	TGTGCCAGCAGCCCAAGGGGGCTAGCGGGGATTTACGAGCAGTACTTC	CASSPRGLAGIYEQYF
-	TRBD1	TRBJ1-1	TRBV4-1	TGCGCCAGCAGCCAAGATGTGTGGGGCAGGGGGCAAATGACTGAAGCTTTCTTT	CASSQDVWGRGQMTEAFF
few	TRBD1	TRBJ2-2	TRBV27	TGTGCCAGCAGTTACTCCCTAGGACAGGGCATCGCCGGGGAGCTGTTTTTT	CASSYSLGQGIAGELFF
-	-	TRBJ1-2	TRBV3-1	TGTGCCAGCAGCCGGGCGACGAGCTATGGCTACACCTTC	CASSRATSYGYTF
few	-	TRBJ2-7	TRBV29-1	TGCAGCGTTGAAGGGACTGCAACCTCCTACGAGCAGTACTTC	CSVEGTATSYEQYF
many	-	TRBJ2-1	TRBV7-2	TGTGCCAGCAGCTTAGTGAGGGCGGCGGAGGGATACAATGAGCAGTTCTTC	CASSLVRAAEGYNEQFF
once	-	TRBJ2-1	TRBV2	TGTGCCAGCAGTGAAGTGGTTAGCGGATACAATGAGCAGTTCTTC	CASSEVVSGYNEQFF
many	TRBD1	TRBJ2-5	TRBV24-1	TGTGCCACCAGTGACCCTTCGACAGGGAAAGAGACCCAGTACTTC	CATSDPSTGKETQYF
-	TRBD2	TRBJ2-2	TRBV10-1	TGCGCCAGCAGCGATATTGGTTACACTAGCGGACCGAACACCGGGGAGCTGTTTTTT	CASSDIGYTSGPNTGELFF
-	TRBD2	TRBJ2-1	TRBV20-1	TGCAGTGCTTTTACTAGCGGGATAGGTGGTGAGCAGTTCTTC	CSAFTSGIGGEQFF
few	-	TRBJ2-7	TRBV20-1	TGCAGTGCTAGAGAAGTGCGTCTACCGTCCTCCTACGAGCAGTACTTC	CSAREVRLPSSYEQYF
-	-	TRBJ1-3	TRBV13	TGTGCCAGCAGCCACTATGGGGGGCGAGGAAACACCATATATTTT	CASSHYGGRGNTIYF
-	TRBD1	TRBJ1-2	TRBV9	TGTGCCAGCAGCATTCTAGGGACAGGGTCGTATGGCTACACCTTC	CASSILGTGSYGYTF
-	TRBD1	TRBJ2-1	TRBV24-1	TGTGCCACCAGTGATGGGATGACAGGGAACAATGAGCGGTTCTTC	CATSDGMTGNNERFF
few	TRBD2	TRBJ2-5	TRBV4-1	TGCGCCAGCAGCCAAGACCCCCTGACTAGCGGGAGAGGAAAGACCCAGTACTTC	CASSQDPLTSGRGKTQYF